This TCR beta chain was sequenced during a study of blood T cell repertoires in COVID-19. In the study overall: Both acute and convalescent COVID-19 samples were obtained from the United States, Italy and Spain. PBMCs, B-cell-depleted T cells, or T cells provided the cDNA or gDNA that made up the material.

V shed 9 bases and J 4 bases; nucleotides not matched to a gene: 6. Germline V CDR1 and CDR2: SEHNR, FQNEAQ (reference sequence). The CDR3 sequence is 14 residues long. Authors' analysis steps: Cell counts per sample came from amplifying reference gene primers. Profiled with immunoSEQ multiplex PCR; TCRdb holds only in-frame clones, not every one. For V, J and clone size, that table is used; D and trimming come from the DNA. The profile shows some 90,000 clones, about two thirds of them singletons. The sequence derives from a woman aged 60-70 years in a cohort sampled during active or convalescent COVID-19. The sample consisted of peripheral blood. The chain is built from TRBV7-9 and TRBJ2-1; 10 bases align to TRBD2. The CDR3 here is CASGHSGGYNEQFF. Here the CDR3 DNA reads TGTGCCAGTGGACATAGCGGGGGGTACAATGAGCAGTTCTTC.